The 8 T cell receptor beta chains below were found in one sample sequenced in a study of tumor-infiltrating lymphocytes in primary liver carcinoma. Unsorted whole blood yielded the blood RNA, and germline DNA was also extracted. The researchers produced TCR beta cDNA from 400 to 650 ng total RNA with a constant-region primer. Three rounds of nested multiplex PCR with slightly modified ARM-PCR produced TCR beta libraries. It was with TRBV1-TRBV30 forward primers and a C-beta reverse primer that the first two PCR rounds were run, at roughly 11 cycles each. TCRdb re-derived calls from the multiplex PCR reads in MiXCR, one entry per CDR3 protein. The sample lists approximately 300,000 distinct CDR3 sequences; 65% were seen once. The sequenced material came from peripheral blood. Receptors originate from a man aged 35 to 55 with primary liver carcinoma and hepatitis B virus infection.

This clonotype was found many times. CDR3 loop: CASRRDFSYEQYF. The CDR3 nucleotides read TGTGCCAGCAGGAGGGACTTCTCCTACGAGCAGTACTTC. V usage is TRBV12-3 or TRBV12-4 and J usage is TRBJ2-7, with a possible D match to TRBD2 (6 bases). The CDR3 is made up of 13 amino acids. V lost 6 bases, J lost 0 bases, and 9 bases lay in between.

CDR3 coding DNA: TGTGCCAGCAGGGAATGGGATCGCTTCACAGATACGCAGTATTTT. This translates into CASREWDRFTDTQYF. The genes are TRBV6-1 and TRBJ2-3; D is ambiguous. CDR1 is MNHNS and CDR2 is SASEGT in the germline V gene. The CDR3 is 15 residues long. Between the trimmed V and J ends, which lost 6 bases and 2 bases, there was a span of 15 bases.

Regarding this clonotype: A read error is likely, as this CDR3 ends without the conserved phenylalanine or tryptophan. This chain uses TRBV10-2 with TRBJ1-2, with a possible D match to TRBD1 (6 bases). CDR1 is WSHSY, CDR2 SAAADI, per germline. CDR3 size: 12 residues. The V end was cut by 4 bases, the J end by 9 bases, with 12 bases between. CDR3: CASSGQVGSYTY. CDR3 nucleotides: TGCGCCAGCAGTGGACAGGTTGGTAGCTACACCTAC.

This chain's CDR3 is CASSLDGIEAFF. CDR3 DNA sequence: TGCGCCAGCAGCCTCGACGGAATTGAGGCTTTCTTT. J is TRBJ1-1 and V is TRBV5-1; D ambiguous. Trimming stripped 4 bases from V and 11 bases from J, with 15 bases between. The CDR3 covers 12 residues. The germline gives CDR1 SGHRS, CDR2 YFSETQ.

Concerning this clonotype itself: Being one base from a much bigger clone, this may be a read error. The conserved phenylalanine or tryptophan is not found at the CDR3 terminus, so this likely reflects a read error. The J gene is TRBJ2-3, the V gene TRBV6-6; TRBD2 agrees at 14 bases. This CDR3 is 16 amino acids long. V dropped 5 bases and J dropped 6; count of bases not matched to a gene: 7. Germline V gene data show CDR1 as MNHNY and CDR2 as SVGAGI (reference sequence). The CDR3 spells CASSHGTSGSRDTQYI. The CDR3 nucleotides are TGTGCCAGCAGTCACGGGACTAGCGGGAGTCGGGATACGCAGTATATT.

With respect to this clonotype: A read error may be the cause here, since a much bigger clone is one base away. The chain joins TRBV29-1 to TRBJ2-5; D is ambiguous. The CDR3 extends over 12 amino acids. Per the germline V gene, CDR1 is SQVTM and CDR2 is ANQGSEA. CDR3 bases: TGCTGCGTCCCGGAACAGTCGGAGACCCAGTACTTC. Translated: CCVPEQSETQYF.

The chain couples TRBV28 to TRBJ2-5, with 9 bases fitting TRBD1. CDR1 MDHEN and CDR2 SYDVKM come from the germline V gene. The trim removed 5 bases at V and 4 bases at J, leaving 8 bases unmatched. CDR3 length: 15 residues. The CDR3 loop is CASSIQGATGETQYF. As DNA, the CDR3 is TGTGCCAGCAGTATACAGGGGGCGACGGGAGAGACCCAGTACTTC.

Regarding this clonotype: One end of the junction is discordant with germline, which a read error may explain. The rearrangement links TRBV5-5 to TRBJ2-3; 7 positions match TRBD2. CDR3 size: 15 residues. Germline lookup yields CDR1 SGHKS and CDR2 YYEKEE (reference sequence). For the CDR3, the DNA is TGTGCCAGCACCCCCAGCGGGATTAGCACAGGTACGCAGTATTTT. This codes for CASTPSGISTGTQYF.